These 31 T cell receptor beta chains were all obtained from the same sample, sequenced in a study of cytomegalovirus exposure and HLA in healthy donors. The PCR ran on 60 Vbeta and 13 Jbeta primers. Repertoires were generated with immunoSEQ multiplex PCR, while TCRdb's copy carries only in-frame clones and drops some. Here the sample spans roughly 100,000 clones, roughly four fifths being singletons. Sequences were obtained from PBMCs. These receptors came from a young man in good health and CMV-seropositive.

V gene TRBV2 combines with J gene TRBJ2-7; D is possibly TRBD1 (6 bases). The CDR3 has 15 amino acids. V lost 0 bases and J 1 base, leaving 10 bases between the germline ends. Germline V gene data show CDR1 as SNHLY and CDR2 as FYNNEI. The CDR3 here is CASSEAIGQSYEQYF. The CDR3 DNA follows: TGTGCCAGCAGTGAAGCAATAGGACAGTCCTACGAGCAGTACTTC. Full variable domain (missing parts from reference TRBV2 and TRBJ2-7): EPEVTQTPSHQVTQMGQEVILRCVPISNHLYFYWYRQILGQKVEFLVSFYNNEISEKSEIFDDQFSVERPDGSNFTLKIRSTKLEDSAMYFCASSEAIGQSYEQYFGPGTRLTVT.

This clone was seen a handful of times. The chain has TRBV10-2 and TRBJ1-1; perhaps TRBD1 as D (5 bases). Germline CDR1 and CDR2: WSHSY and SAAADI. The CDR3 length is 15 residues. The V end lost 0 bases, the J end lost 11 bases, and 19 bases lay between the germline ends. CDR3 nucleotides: TGCGCCAGCAGTGAGTCGGACACCATCCTAAGACAGGCTTTCTTT. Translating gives CASSESDTILRQAFF.

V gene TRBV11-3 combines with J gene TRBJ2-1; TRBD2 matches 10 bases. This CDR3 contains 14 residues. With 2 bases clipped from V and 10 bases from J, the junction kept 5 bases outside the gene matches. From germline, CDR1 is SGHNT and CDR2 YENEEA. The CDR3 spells CASSLLAGVEEQFF. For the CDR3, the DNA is TGTGCCAGCAGCTTACTAGCGGGAGTCGAAGAGCAGTTCTTC.

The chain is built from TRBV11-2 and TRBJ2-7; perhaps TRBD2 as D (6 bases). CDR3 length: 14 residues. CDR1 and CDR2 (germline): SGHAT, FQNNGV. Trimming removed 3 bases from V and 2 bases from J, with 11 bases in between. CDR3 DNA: TGTGCCAGCAGCTTTGGCGGGGCCGCCTACGAGCAGTACTTC. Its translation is CASSFGGAAYEQYF.

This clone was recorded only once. CDR3 coding DNA: TGTGCCACCAGCCCTAGGGGCAGCCCTAGCACAGATACGCAGTATTTT. Protein: CATSPRGSPSTDTQYF. This sequence joins TRBV15 and TRBJ2-3; weak D call: TRBD1 (5 bases). The CDR3 sequence is 16 residues long. V lost 5 bases and J 0 bases, leaving 15 bases between the germline ends. Germline-derived CDR1 and CDR2 are LNHNV and YYDKDF (reference sequence). The whole variable domain, filled in from reference TRBV15 and TRBJ2-3, reads DAMVIQNPRYQVTQFGKPVTLSCSQTLNHNVMYWYQQKSSQAPKLLFHYYDKDFNNEADTPDNFQSRRPNTSFCFLDIRSPGLGDTAMYLCATSPRGSPSTDTQYFGPGTRLTVL.

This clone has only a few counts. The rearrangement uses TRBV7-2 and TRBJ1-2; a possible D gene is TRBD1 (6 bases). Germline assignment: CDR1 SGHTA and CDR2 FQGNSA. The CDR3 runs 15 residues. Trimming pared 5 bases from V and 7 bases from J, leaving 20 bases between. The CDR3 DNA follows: TGTGCCAGCAGCCCACTCCGGGCAGGGGAGGGTGGCTACACCTTC. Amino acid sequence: CASSPLRAGEGGYTF.

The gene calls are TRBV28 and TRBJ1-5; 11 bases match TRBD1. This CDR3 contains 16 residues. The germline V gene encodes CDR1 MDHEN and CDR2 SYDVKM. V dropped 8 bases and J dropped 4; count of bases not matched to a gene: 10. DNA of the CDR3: TGTGCCAGCTTCGCACCCGGGACAGGGGGAAATCAGCCCCAGCATTTT. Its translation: CASFAPGTGGNQPQHF.

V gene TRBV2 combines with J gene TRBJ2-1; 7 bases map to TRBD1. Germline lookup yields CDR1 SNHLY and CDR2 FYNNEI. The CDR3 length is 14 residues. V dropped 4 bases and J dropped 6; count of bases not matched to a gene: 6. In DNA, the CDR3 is TGTGCCAGCAGTGGGGACAGCGGTATCAATGAGCAGTTCTTC. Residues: CASSGDSGINEQFF. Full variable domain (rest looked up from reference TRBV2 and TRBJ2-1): EPEVTQTPSHQVTQMGQEVILRCVPISNHLYFYWYRQILGQKVEFLVSFYNNEISEKSEIFDDQFSVERPDGSNFTLKIRSTKLEDSAMYFCASSGDSGINEQFFGPGTRLTVL.

The CDR3 nucleotides read TGCAGCGGTACGATTGGGCAGGGGTCGGCTGAAGCTTTCTTT. This codes for CSGTIGQGSAEAFF. This sequence joins TRBV29-1 and TRBJ1-1, with TRBD1 as a possible D gene (6 bases). The CDR3 has 14 residues. V shed 7 bases and J shed 6 bases, with 21 bases lying between them. Germline CDR1 is SQVTM and CDR2 is ANQGSEA.

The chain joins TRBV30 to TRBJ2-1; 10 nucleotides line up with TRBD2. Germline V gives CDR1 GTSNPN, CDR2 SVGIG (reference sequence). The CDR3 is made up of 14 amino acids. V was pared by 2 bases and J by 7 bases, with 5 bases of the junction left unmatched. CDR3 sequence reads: CAWSSSGSYNEQFF. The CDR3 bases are TGTGCCTGGAGTTCTAGCGGGAGTTATAATGAGCAGTTCTTC.

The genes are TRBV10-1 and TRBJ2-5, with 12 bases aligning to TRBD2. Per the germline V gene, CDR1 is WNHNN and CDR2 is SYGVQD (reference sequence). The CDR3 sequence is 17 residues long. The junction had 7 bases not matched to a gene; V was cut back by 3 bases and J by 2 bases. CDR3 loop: CASSESTSGRGQETQYF. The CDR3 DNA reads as TGCGCCAGCAGTGAATCGACTAGCGGGAGAGGGCAAGAGACCCAGTACTTC.

In nucleotides, the CDR3 is TGTGCCAGCAGCTTGGTGCAGGGACTAACAGATACGCAGTATTTT. Its protein is CASSLVQGLTDTQYF. The chain carries TRBV5-6 and TRBJ2-3; 7 bases align to TRBD2. Germline assignment: CDR1 SGHDT and CDR2 YYEEEE. V shed 0 bases and J 3 bases; nucleotides not matched to a gene: 4. There are 15 residues in the CDR3.

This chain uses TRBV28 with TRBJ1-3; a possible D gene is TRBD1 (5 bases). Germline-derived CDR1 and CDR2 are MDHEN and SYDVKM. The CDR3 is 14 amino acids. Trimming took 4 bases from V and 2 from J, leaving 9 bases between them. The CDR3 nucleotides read TGTGCCAGCAGTTCGGGGGGTACTGGAAACACCATATATTTT. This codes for CASSSGGTGNTIYF.

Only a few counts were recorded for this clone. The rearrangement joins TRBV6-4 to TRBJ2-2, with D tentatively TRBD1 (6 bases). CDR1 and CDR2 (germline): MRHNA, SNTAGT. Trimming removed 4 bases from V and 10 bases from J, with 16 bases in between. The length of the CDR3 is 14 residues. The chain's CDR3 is CASSAGVEVKELFF. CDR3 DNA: TGTGCCAGCAGTGCAGGGGTTGAAGTAAAGGAGCTGTTTTTT.

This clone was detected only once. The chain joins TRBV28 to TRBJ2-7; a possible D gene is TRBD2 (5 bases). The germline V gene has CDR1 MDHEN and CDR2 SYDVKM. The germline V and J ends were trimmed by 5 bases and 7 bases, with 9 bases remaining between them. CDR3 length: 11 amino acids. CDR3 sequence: CASSPGDEQYF. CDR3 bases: TGTGCCAGCAGTCCCGGGGATGAGCAGTACTTC.

The chain's CDR3 is CSVKVLEETQYF. The DNA for the CDR3 is TGCAGCGTTAAAGTCCTAGAAGAGACCCAGTACTTC. The rearrangement joins TRBV29-1 to TRBJ2-5; no clear D. Trimming left V 5 bases short and J 3 bases short, with 10 bases between. Germline V gene lookup returns CDR1 SQVTM and CDR2 ANQGSEA. The CDR3 is made up of 12 amino acids.

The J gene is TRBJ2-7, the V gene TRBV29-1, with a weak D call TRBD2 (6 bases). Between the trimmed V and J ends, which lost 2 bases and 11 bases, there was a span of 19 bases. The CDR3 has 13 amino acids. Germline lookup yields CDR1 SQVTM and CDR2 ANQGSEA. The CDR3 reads CSVESGSGSGEYF. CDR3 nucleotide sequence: TGCAGCGTTGAATCCGGGTCCGGGAGTGGTGAGTACTTC.

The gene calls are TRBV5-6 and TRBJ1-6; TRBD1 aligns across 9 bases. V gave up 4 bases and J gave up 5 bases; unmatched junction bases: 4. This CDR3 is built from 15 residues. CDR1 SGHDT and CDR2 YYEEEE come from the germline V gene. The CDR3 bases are TGTGCCAGCAGCCTAAACAGGGGGCATAATTCACCCCTCCACTTT. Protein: CASSLNRGHNSPLHF.

The CDR3 region is CASSQDPGGSYNEQFF. The DNA for the CDR3 is TGCGCCAGCAGCCAAGATCCAGGGGGCTCCTACAATGAGCAGTTCTTC. The chain carries TRBV4-3 and TRBJ2-1, with 7 bases matching TRBD1. CDR3 length equals 16 residues. V was pared by 0 bases and J by 0 bases, with 2 bases of the junction left unmatched. Germline CDR1 reads LGHNA; CDR2 reads YSLEER.

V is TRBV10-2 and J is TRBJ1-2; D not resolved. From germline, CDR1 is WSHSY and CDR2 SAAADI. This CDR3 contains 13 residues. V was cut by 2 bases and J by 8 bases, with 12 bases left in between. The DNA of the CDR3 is TGCGCCAGCAGTGAGGTATCAGTCGGGGGCTACACCTTC. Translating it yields CASSEVSVGGYTF.

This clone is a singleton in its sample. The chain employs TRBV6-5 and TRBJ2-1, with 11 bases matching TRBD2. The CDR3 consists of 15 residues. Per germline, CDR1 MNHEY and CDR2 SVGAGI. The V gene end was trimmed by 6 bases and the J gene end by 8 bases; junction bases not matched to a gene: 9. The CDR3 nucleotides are TGTGCCAGCAGAAAACTAGCGGGAGTCAAGGATGAGCAGTTCTTC. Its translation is CASRKLAGVKDEQFF.

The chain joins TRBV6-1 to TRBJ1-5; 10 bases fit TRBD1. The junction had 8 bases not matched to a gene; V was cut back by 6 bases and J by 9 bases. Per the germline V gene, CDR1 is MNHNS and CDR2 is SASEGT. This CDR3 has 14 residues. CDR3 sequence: CASSTGTGVMPQHF. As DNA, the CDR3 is TGTGCCAGCAGCACCGGGACAGGGGTTATGCCCCAGCATTTT.

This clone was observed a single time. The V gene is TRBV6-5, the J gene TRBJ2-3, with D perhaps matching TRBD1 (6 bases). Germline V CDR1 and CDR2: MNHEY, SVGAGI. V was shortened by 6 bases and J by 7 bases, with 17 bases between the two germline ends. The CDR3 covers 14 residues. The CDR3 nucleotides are TGTGCCAGCAGACTTCCTGACAGGCCACATACGCAGTATTTT. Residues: CASRLPDRPHTQYF.

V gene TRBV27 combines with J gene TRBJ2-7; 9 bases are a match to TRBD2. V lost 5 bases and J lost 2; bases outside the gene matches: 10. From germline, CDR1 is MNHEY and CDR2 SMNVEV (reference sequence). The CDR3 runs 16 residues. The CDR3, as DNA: TGTGCCAGCAGTCCTGCCCAGACTAGCGGACCCTACGAGCAGTACTTC. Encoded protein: CASSPAQTSGPYEQYF.

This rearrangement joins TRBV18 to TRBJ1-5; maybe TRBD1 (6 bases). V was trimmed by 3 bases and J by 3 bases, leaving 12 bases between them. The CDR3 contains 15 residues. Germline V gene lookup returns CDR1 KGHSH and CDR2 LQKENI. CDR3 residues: CASSPVTGSNQPQHF. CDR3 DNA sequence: TGTGCCAGCTCACCCGTAACAGGGTCCAATCAGCCCCAGCATTTT.

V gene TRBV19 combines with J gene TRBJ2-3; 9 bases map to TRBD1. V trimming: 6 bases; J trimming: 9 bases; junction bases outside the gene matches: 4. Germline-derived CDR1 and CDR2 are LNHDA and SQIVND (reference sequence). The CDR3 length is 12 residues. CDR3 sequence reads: CASRQGARTQYF. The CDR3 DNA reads TGTGCCAGTAGACAGGGGGCGCGAACGCAGTATTTT.

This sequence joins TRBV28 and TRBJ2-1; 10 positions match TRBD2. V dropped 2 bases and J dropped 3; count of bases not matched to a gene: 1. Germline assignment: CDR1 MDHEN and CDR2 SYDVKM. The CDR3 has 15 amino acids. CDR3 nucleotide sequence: TGTGCCAGCAGTTTAACTAGCGGGGTCTACAATGAGCAGTTCTTC. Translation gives CASSLTSGVYNEQFF.

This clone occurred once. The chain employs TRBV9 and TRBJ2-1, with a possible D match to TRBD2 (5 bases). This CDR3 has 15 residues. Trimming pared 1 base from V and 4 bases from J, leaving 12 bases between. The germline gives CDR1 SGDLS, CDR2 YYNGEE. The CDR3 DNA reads TGTGCCAGCAGCGTACAGGAGGCGCCTTACAATGAGCAGTTCTTC. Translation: CASSVQEAPYNEQFF.

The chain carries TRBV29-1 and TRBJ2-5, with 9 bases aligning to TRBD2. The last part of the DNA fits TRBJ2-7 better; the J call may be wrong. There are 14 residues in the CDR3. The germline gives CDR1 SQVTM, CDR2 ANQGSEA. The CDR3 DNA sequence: TGCAGTATTTCGGGGGCTAGCGGGAACTACGAGCAGTACTTC. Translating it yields CSISGASGNYEQYF.

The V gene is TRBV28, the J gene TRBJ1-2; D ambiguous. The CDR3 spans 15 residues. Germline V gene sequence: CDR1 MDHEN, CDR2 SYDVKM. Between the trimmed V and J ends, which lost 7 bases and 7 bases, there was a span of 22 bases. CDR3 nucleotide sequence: TGTGCCAGCACGGTAGGAGGTTTTAAGAGGTTTGGCTACACCTTC. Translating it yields CASTVGGFKRFGYTF.

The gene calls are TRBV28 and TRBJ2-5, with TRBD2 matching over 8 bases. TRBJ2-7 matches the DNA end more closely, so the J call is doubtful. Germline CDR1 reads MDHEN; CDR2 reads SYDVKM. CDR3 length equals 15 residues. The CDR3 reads CASTEPSGFSYEQYF. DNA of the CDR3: TGTGCCAGCACCGAACCTAGCGGGTTCTCCTACGAGCAGTACTTC.